This T cell receptor beta chain came from a study of T cells in Graves' hyperthyroidism and ophthalmopathy. This clonotype was seen many times. Antigen specificity is unknown. Recently diagnosed hyperthyroidism of less than 2 months' duration affected patients aged 18 to 65. The study's findings and limits: A 13 V-J model separated ophthalmopathy from stable hyperthyroidism. The model foresaw ophthalmopathy a median 6.5 months prior to onset.

The CDR3 regions of TCR beta were amplified from RNA transcripts. First-round RT-PCR targeting the TCR CDR3 was performed with the HTBI primer set. TCRdb re-analysed the multiplex PCR reads in MiXCR, keeping a single row per CDR3 protein. This sample has about 560,000 distinct CDR3 sequences, with 15% to 17% found just once. The sample taken for sequencing was blood. This sequence originates from a woman in her twenties or thirties with Graves' hyperthyroidism.

CDR3 amino acids: CASSPEAGVSGELFF. For the CDR3, the DNA is TGTGCCAGCAGCCCTGAAGCGGGAGTGAGCGGGGAGCTGTTTTTT. V and J are TRBV3-1 and TRBJ2-2, with TRBD2 matching over 8 bases. The CDR3 contains 15 residues. Trimming cost V 4 bases and J 7 bases; bases outside gene matches: 8. CDR1 LGHDT and CDR2 YNNKEL come from the germline V gene (reference sequence).